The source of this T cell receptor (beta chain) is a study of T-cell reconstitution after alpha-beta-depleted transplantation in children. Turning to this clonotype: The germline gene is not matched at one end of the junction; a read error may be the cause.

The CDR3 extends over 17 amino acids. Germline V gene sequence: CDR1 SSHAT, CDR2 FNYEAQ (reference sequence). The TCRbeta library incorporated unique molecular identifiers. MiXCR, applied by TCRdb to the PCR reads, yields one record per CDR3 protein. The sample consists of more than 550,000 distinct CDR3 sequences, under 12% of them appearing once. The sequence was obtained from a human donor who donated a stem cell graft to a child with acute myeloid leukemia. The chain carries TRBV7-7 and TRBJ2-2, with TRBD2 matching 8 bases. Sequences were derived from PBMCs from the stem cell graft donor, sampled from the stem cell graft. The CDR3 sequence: CASSLLPTSADTGELFF. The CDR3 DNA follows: TGTGCTAGCAGCTTACTCCCGACTAGCGCTGACACCGGGGAGCTGTTTTTT.